This T cell receptor (beta chain) was identified during a study of blood T cells in healthy people across ages. Using a J-beta primer mix together with a sample-barcoded 5' primer, a second PCR was run for roughly 7 to 12 cycles. TCRdb analysed the 5' RACE reads with MiXCR anew, one entry per CDR3 protein. Among more than 900,000 distinct CDR3 sequences listed, 25% to 30% were seen once. Germline V gene sequence: CDR1 SNHLY, CDR2 FYNNEI. The ends lost 4 bases at V and 4 bases at J; junction bases unmatched: 3. This CDR3 comprises 13 residues. The same data also went into a second study, on T cells of mothers and their children.

The TCR sequence derives from a woman aged 40 to 55 in good health. The sequencing input was blood. The V and J genes are TRBV2 and TRBJ2-5; 7 bases are shared with TRBD1. The DNA of the CDR3 is TGTGCCAGCAGTGTAAACAGGGGAGAGACCCAGTACTTC. It codes for CASSVNRGETQYF.